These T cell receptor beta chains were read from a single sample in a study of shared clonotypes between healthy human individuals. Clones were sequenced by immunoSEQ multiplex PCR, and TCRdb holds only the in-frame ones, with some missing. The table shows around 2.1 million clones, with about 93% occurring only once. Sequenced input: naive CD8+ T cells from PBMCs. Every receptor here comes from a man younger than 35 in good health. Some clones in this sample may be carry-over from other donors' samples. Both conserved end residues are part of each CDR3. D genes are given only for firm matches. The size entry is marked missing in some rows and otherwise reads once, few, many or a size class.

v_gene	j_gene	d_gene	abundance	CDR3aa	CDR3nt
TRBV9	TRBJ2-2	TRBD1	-	CASSTRQGNTGELFF	TGTGCCAGCAGCACCCGACAGGGAAACACCGGGGAGCTGTTTTTT
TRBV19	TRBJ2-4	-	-	CASPNSTVLSRLAKNIQYF	TGTGCCAGTCCCAATAGTACCGTCCTAAGCCGATTAGCCAAAAACATTCAGTACTTC
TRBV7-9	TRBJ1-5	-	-	CASSSTGSNQPQHF	TGTGCCAGCAGCTCGACAGGTAGCAATCAGCCCCAGCATTTT
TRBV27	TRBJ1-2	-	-	CASSLGGVGYGYTF	TGTGCCAGCAGTTTGGGGGGGGTCGGCTATGGCTACACCTTC
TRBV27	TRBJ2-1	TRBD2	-	CASGPYLAGGRREQFF	TGTGCCAGCGGTCCCTACCTAGCGGGGGGTCGGCGAGAGCAGTTCTTC
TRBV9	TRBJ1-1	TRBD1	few	CASTPGDRNTEAFF	TGTGCCAGCACCCCGGGGGACAGGAACACTGAAGCTTTCTTT
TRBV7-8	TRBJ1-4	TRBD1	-	CASSLAQRAGTGAFNEKLFF	TGTGCCAGCAGCTTAGCTCAGAGAGCAGGGACAGGGGCGTTTAATGAAAAACTGTTTTTT
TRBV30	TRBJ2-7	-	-	CAWSVGLATASSYEQYF	TGTGCCTGGAGTGTAGGGCTAGCAACCGCATCATCCTACGAGCAGTACTTC
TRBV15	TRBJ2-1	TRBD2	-	CATSREGEISGRYYEQFF	TGTGCCACCAGCAGAGAAGGAGAGATTAGCGGGAGGTATTATGAGCAGTTCTTC
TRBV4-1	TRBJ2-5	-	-	CASSRGLSQETQYF	TGCGCCAGCAGCCGAGGACTATCACAAGAGACCCAGTACTTC
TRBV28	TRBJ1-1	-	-	CASSLGAFLNTEAFF	TGTGCCAGCAGTTTAGGTGCCTTCCTGAACACTGAAGCTTTCTTT
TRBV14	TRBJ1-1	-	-	CASSQDFGNTEAFF	TGTGCCAGCAGCCAAGATTTTGGGAACACTGAAGCTTTCTTT
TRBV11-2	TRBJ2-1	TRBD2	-	CASSLGLAEEYNEQFF	TGTGCCAGCAGCTTAGGCCTAGCGGAGGAGTACAATGAGCAGTTCTTC
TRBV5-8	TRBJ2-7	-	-	CASSQFYEQYF	TGTGCCAGCAGCCAATTCTACGAGCAGTACTTC
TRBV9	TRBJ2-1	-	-	CASSVGENEQFF	TGTGCCAGCAGCGTAGGGGAGAATGAGCAGTTCTTC
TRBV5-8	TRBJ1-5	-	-	CASSLVWGAKPQHF	TGTGCCAGCAGCTTGGTGTGGGGGGCTAAGCCCCAGCATTTT
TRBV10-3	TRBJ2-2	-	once	CAISAVTGTSNTGELFF	TGTGCCATCAGTGCCGTCACAGGGACTTCGAACACCGGGGAGCTGTTTTTT
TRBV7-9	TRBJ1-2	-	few	CASSLDSKRFYGYTF	TGTGCCAGCAGCTTAGATTCGAAACGATTCTATGGCTACACCTTC
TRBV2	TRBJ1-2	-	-	CASSTEIWTADGYTF	TGTGCCAGCAGTACTGAAATTTGGACGGCCGATGGCTACACCTTC
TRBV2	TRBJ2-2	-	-	CASSDPRQGGGELFF	TGTGCCAGCAGTGACCCACGACAGGGAGGCGGGGAGCTGTTTTTT
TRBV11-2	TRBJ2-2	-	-	CASSLTEAAYPPNTGELFF	TGTGCCAGCAGCTTAACAGAAGCGGCTTATCCCCCTAACACCGGGGAGCTGTTTTTT
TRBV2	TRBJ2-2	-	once	CASSEPGHLDAGELFF	TGTGCCAGCAGTGAGCCGGGACACCTAGACGCCGGGGAGCTGTTTTTT
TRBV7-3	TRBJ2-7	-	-	CASSQSRGADYEQYF	TGTGCCAGCAGCCAATCTAGGGGGGCGGATTACGAGCAGTACTTC
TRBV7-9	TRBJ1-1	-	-	CASSGRPRDKNTEAFF	TGTGCCAGCAGCGGCCGTCCCCGGGACAAGAACACTGAAGCTTTCTTT
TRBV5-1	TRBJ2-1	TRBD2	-	CASSSWTSGSNEQFF	TGCGCCAGCAGCTCATGGACTAGCGGGAGCAATGAGCAGTTCTTC
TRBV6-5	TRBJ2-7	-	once	CASSYGSFLSYEQYF	TGTGCCAGCAGTTACGGGTCTTTCCTCTCCTACGAGCAGTACTTC
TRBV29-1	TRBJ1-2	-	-	CSVVPVDEGFGYTF	TGCAGCGTTGTCCCGGTCGATGAGGGCTTCGGCTACACCTTC
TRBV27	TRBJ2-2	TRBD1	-	CASRQGKGELFF	TGTGCCAGCCGACAGGGGAAGGGGGAGCTGTTTTTT
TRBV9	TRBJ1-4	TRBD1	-	CASSVWTGEDEKLFF	TGTGCCAGCAGCGTTTGGACAGGGGAAGATGAAAAACTGTTTTTT
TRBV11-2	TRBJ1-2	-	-	CASSARAASYGYTF	TGTGCCAGCAGCGCGAGGGCAGCTTCCTATGGCTACACCTTC
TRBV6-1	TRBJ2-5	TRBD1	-	CASSETIWTGLQKTQYF	TGTGCCAGCAGTGAAACTATATGGACAGGGTTGCAGAAGACCCAGTACTTC
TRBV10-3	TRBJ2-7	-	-	CAISESGGFYEQYF	TGTGCCATCAGTGAGTCGGGCGGCTTCTACGAGCAGTACTTC
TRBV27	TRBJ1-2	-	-	CASSPRAGPSYGYTF	TGTGCCAGCAGTCCCCGAGCAGGGCCCTCATATGGCTACACCTTC
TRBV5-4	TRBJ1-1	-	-	CASSLEDRMNTEAFF	TGTGCCAGCAGCTTGGAGGATAGGATGAACACTGAAGCTTTCTTT
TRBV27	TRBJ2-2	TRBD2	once	CASSPLLPAGSTGELFF	TGTGCCAGCAGTCCCCTTCTTCCAGCGGGATCCACCGGGGAGCTGTTTTTT
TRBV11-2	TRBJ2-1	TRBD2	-	CASSLDRGGLAEYNEQFF	TGTGCCAGCAGCTTAGATCGAGGAGGGCTAGCGGAGTACAATGAGCAGTTCTTC
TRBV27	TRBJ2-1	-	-	CASSLFTGYNEQFF	TGTGCCAGCAGTTTATTTACAGGGTACAATGAGCAGTTCTTC
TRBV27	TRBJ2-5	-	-	CASSYRMYQETQYF	TGTGCCAGCAGTTACCGGATGTACCAAGAGACCCAGTACTTC
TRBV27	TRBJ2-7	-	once	CASSHLALGTVYYEQYF	TGTGCCAGCAGTCACTTAGCCCTAGGGACGGTCTACTACGAGCAGTACTTC
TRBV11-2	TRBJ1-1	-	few	CASSLAPEAFF	TGTGCCAGCAGCTTAGCGCCTGAAGCTTTCTTT
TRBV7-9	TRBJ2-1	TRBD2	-	CASSLVLAGGPDEQFF	TGTGCCAGCAGCTTAGTCCTAGCGGGAGGGCCCGATGAGCAGTTCTTC
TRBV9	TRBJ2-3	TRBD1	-	CASSASWTGSTDTQYF	TGTGCCAGCAGCGCCTCCTGGACAGGGAGCACAGATACGCAGTATTTT
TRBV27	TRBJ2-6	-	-	CASSGSGRLSGANVLTF	TGTGCCAGCAGTGGTTCGGGACGGCTCTCTGGGGCCAACGTCCTGACTTTC
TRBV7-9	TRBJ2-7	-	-	CASSNGVHEQYF	TGTGCCAGCAGCAATGGTGTCCACGAGCAGTACTTC
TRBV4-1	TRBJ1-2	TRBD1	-	CASSQDRAGGVGYTF	TGCGCCAGCAGCCAAGATAGGGCAGGGGGTGTAGGCTACACCTTC
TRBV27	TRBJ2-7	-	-	CASSLTGRAGGSYEQYF	TGTGCCAGCAGTTTGACAGGGCGGGCGGGGGGCTCCTACGAGCAGTACTTC
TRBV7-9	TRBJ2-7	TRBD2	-	CASSPRLAGDLYEQYF	TGTGCCAGCAGCCCAAGACTAGCGGGAGATTTGTACGAGCAGTACTTC
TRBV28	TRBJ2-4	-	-	CASSLPTGTNPVYKNIQYF	TGTGCCAGCAGTTTACCCACAGGGACGAATCCCGTGTACAAAAACATTCAGTACTTC
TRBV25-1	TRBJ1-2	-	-	CASSEGGRGYGYTF	TGTGCCAGCAGTGAAGGAGGCAGGGGTTACGGCTACACCTTC
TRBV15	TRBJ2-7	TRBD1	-	CATSRGMGTANEQYF	TGTGCCACCAGCAGAGGGATGGGGACAGCCAACGAGCAGTACTTC
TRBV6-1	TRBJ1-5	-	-	CASSEAPGDSNQPQHF	TGTGCCAGCAGTGAAGCGCCCGGGGATAGCAATCAGCCCCAGCATTTT
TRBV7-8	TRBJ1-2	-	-	CASSLAGRGGYGYTF	TGTGCCAGCAGCTTAGCGGGGAGGGGCGGCTATGGCTACACCTTC
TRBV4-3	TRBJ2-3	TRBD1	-	CASSHLDRSADTQYF	TGCGCCAGCAGCCACCTGGACAGGTCAGCAGATACGCAGTATTTT
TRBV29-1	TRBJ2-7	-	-	CSVRDSYEQYF	TGCAGCGTTCGCGATTCCTACGAGCAGTACTTC
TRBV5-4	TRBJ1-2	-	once	CASSLERGKMTF	TGTGCCAGCAGCTTGGAAAGGGGGAAAATGACCTTC
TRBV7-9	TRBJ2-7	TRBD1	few	CASSSTEGTGTYEQYF	TGTGCCAGCAGCTCCACGGAAGGGACAGGGACCTACGAGCAGTACTTC
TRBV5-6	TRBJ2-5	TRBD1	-	CASSPRDRGFETQYF	TGTGCCAGCAGCCCCCGGGACAGGGGGTTTGAGACCCAGTACTTC
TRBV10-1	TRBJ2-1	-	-	CASSVAGNAYNEQFF	TGCGCCAGCAGTGTGGCGGGTAATGCCTACAATGAGCAGTTCTTC
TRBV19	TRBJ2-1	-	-	CASTFGARGASYNEQFF	TGTGCCAGTACCTTCGGGGCCCGGGGTGCCTCCTACAATGAGCAGTTCTTC